The 26 T cell receptor beta chains reported below all come from one sample, sequenced in a study of blood T cell repertoires in COVID-19. Method: immunoSEQ multiplex PCR; TCRdb's copy keeps in-frame clones and lacks some. Here the sample spans 140,000 to 150,000 clones, roughly 89% being singletons. Sequencing was performed on peripheral blood. All receptors derive from a woman aged 45-59 years with active or convalescent COVID-19.

The sample holds a few counts of this clone. J is TRBJ2-7 and V is TRBV4-2; perhaps TRBD1 as D (6 bases). CDR3 length: 15 residues. The germline CDR1 and CDR2 sequences are LGHNA and YNFKEQ. V was cut by 4 bases and J by 2 bases, with 15 bases left in between. DNA of the CDR3: TGTGCCAGCAGCCCCCTGGCAGGGGTGACCTACGAGCAGTACTTC. This codes for CASSPLAGVTYEQYF.

The genes are TRBV11-3 and TRBJ1-1; a possible D gene is TRBD1 (6 bases). The V end lost 3 bases, the J end lost 1 base, and 12 bases lay between the germline ends. CDR3 length: 15 residues. Germline V gives CDR1 SGHNT, CDR2 YENEEA. CDR3 protein: CASSLTGQANTEAFF. In DNA form, the CDR3 reads TGTGCCAGCAGCTTGACAGGTCAGGCGAACACTGAAGCTTTCTTT.

The J gene is TRBJ2-7, the V gene TRBV7-8, with D maybe TRBD1 (5 bases). This CDR3 spans 12 amino acids. Trimming left V 4 bases short and J 7 bases short, with 11 bases between. CDR1 is SGHVS, CDR2 FQNEAQ, per germline. The CDR3 DNA is TGTGCCAGCAGCTCCCTTTACAGGGAGCAGTACTTC. Amino acids: CASSSLYREQYF.

The chain has TRBV7-8 and TRBJ1-3, with D perhaps TRBD1 (6 bases). The CDR3 has 18 amino acids. The germline CDR1 and CDR2 sequences are SGHVS and FQNEAQ. V was pared by 3 bases and J by 0 bases, with 18 bases between. The CDR3 DNA is TGTGCCAGCAGCTTCGCCTCAGGGGTGACCTACTCTGGAAACACCATATATTTT. This gives the protein CASSFASGVTYSGNTIYF.

This chain connects TRBV18 to TRBJ2-5; D uncertain. This CDR3 contains 17 residues. The V gene's germline CDR1 is KGHSH and CDR2 LQKENI. V lost 3 bases and J lost 0, with 17 bases in between. The DNA for the CDR3 is TGTGCCAGCTCACCGAAAACAGCAAGCAGATACCAAGAGACCCAGTACTTC. Encoded protein: CASSPKTASRYQETQYF.

The V and J genes are TRBV18 and TRBJ1-5; a possible D gene is TRBD1 (5 bases). This CDR3 has 16 amino acids. The germline V gene encodes CDR1 KGHSH and CDR2 LQKENI. Trimming stripped 1 base from V and 0 bases from J, with 10 bases between. The CDR3 nucleotides read TGTGCCAGCTCACCACGCGGGGCAATTAGCAATCAGCCCCAGCATTTT. Translation: CASSPRGAISNQPQHF.

The V gene is TRBV6-5, the J gene TRBJ1-1; D possibly corresponds to TRBD1 (5 bases). Trimming took off 4 bases at V and 6 bases at J, with 12 bases between the two ends. Germline V lookup: CDR1 MNHEY, CDR2 SVGAGI. There are 13 residues in the CDR3. For the CDR3, the DNA is TGTGCCAGCAGTTTGGTTCAGGGTGCTGAAGCTTTCTTT. Translated: CASSLVQGAEAFF.

The V and J genes are TRBV3-1 (or the pseudogene TRBV3-2) and TRBJ2-1; 9 bases are a match to TRBD2. V lost 0 bases, J lost 7 bases, and 7 bases stayed unmatched. This CDR3 spans 16 amino acids. Germline V lookup: CDR1 LGHDT, CDR2 YNNKEL (reference sequence). The CDR3 DNA reads as TGTGCCAGCAGCCAAGAACGCCTAGCGGGGCAGAATGAGCAGTTCTTC. This codes for CASSQERLAGQNEQFF.

This clone was detected once. V and J are TRBV28 and TRBJ2-1; 16 nucleotides line up with TRBD2. CDR3 length: 18 amino acids. Trimming cost V 8 bases and J 9 bases; bases outside gene matches: 16. Germline CDR1 and CDR2: MDHEN and SYDVKM. The CDR3 reads CASVPFPGLAGGPGEQFF. In DNA, the CDR3 is TGTGCCAGCGTCCCATTCCCGGGACTAGCGGGAGGGCCGGGTGAGCAGTTCTTC. The full variable domain, in which reference TRBV28 and TRBJ2-1 provide the parts outside the CDR3, is DVKVTQSSRYLVKRTGEKVFLECVQDMDHENMFWYRQDPGLGLRLIYFSYDVKMKEKGDIPEGYSVSREKKERFSLILESASTNQTSMYLCASVPFPGLAGGPGEQFFGPGTRLTVL.

This chain joins TRBV7-2 and TRBJ2-7; possible D gene TRBD1, 6 bases. Germline V gene data show CDR1 as SGHTA and CDR2 as FQGNSA. The CDR3 runs to 15 residues. V was trimmed by 1 base and J by 5 bases, leaving 15 bases between them. The CDR3 loop reads CASSLGPGTTDEQYF. CDR3 in DNA: TGTGCCAGCAGCTTAGGTCCTGGGACAACAGACGAGCAGTACTTC.

This clone was observed a single time. This rearrangement joins TRBV12-1 to TRBJ1-3; the table's D call TRBD1 went unverified against the DNA. TRBV12-1 is shown as a pseudogene. CDR3 length equals 16 residues. The CDR3 nucleotides are TGTGCCAGCAGCTTCACAGGTATAAGGGCTGGAAACACCATATATTTT. Its translation is CASSFTGIRAGNTIYF.

The chain employs TRBV28 and TRBJ1-2; a weak D match, TRBD1 (6 bases). The ends were cut back, 3 bases at V and 4 bases at J, with 18 bases in the middle. This CDR3 has 16 residues. Looked up from germline, CDR1 is MDHEN and CDR2 is SYDVKM. CDR3 nucleotides: TGTGCCAGCAGTTTCCCCGGCACAGGGTTCAGCTATGGCTACACCTTC. Residues: CASSFPGTGFSYGYTF.

This clone was seen only a few times. This rearrangement joins TRBV13 to TRBJ2-7; 9 bases align to TRBD2. CDR3 length equals 16 residues. Germline V gives CDR1 PRHDT, CDR2 FYEKMQ (reference sequence). The trim removed 0 bases at V and 6 bases at J, leaving 9 bases unmatched. CDR3 DNA: TGTGCCAGCAGCTTAGGCTCCGGGACTAGCACCCGCGAGCAGTACTTC. This codes for CASSLGSGTSTREQYF.

The genes are TRBV25-1 and TRBJ2-3; 9 nucleotides match TRBD1. The germline V gene encodes CDR1 MGHDK and CDR2 SYGVNS. This CDR3 region has 15 residues. The V segment lost 2 bases and the J segment 4 bases; nucleotides outside the gene matches: 4. CDR3 in DNA: TGTGCCAGCAGTGAAGGCGACAGGGGGGCAGATACGCAGTATTTT. This translates into CASSEGDRGADTQYF.

This clone was recorded a few times. This rearrangement joins TRBV6-2 or TRBV6-3 to TRBJ1-1; unclear D gene. This CDR3 region has 11 residues. Trimming took 5 bases from V and 7 from J, leaving 8 bases between them. Germline V lookup: CDR1 MNHEY, CDR2 SVGEGT. The CDR3 reads CASSAVHEAFF. In DNA, the CDR3 is TGTGCCAGCAGTGCAGTTCATGAAGCTTTCTTT.

The chain uses TRBV29-1 and TRBJ2-1; D remains unclear. The V gene's germline CDR1 is SQVTM and CDR2 ANQGSEA. The CDR3 runs 14 residues. V lost 7 bases and J lost 3, with 16 bases in between. The CDR3 loop is CSAPGTRHYNEQFF. The CDR3 DNA is TGCAGCGCCCCCGGTACTCGCCACTACAATGAGCAGTTCTTC.

The V call is TRBV2, the J call TRBJ1-2, with 12 bases identical to TRBD1. V gave up 2 bases and J gave up 0 bases; unmatched junction bases: 7. Germline lookup yields CDR1 SNHLY and CDR2 FYNNEI. CDR3 length: 18 residues. As DNA, the CDR3 is TGTGCCAGCAGTGAACTCGGGACAGGGGGCATAGCTAACTATGGCTACACCTTC. Its protein product is CASSELGTGGIANYGYTF.

The chain combines TRBV7-2 with TRBJ2-2, with D uncertain. The CDR3 extends over 13 amino acids. Germline CDR1 SGHTA, CDR2 FQGNSA. With 1 base removed from V and 3 bases from J, the gap between germline ends came to 3 bases. Here the CDR3 DNA reads TGTGCCAGCAGCTTAGTCTACACCGGGGAGCTGTTTTTT. It specifies CASSLVYTGELFF.

This chain joins TRBV6-6 and TRBJ2-1; TRBD2 aligns across 9 bases. CDR1 and CDR2 from the germline V gene are MNHNY and SVGAGI (reference sequence). V was clipped by 4 bases and J by 5 bases; unmatched bases: 9. This CDR3 has 16 residues. This chain's CDR3 is CASSFPPSGINNEQFF. CDR3 nucleotides: TGTGCCAGCAGTTTTCCCCCTAGCGGGATAAACAATGAGCAGTTCTTC.

The rearrangement joins TRBV6-1 to TRBJ1-2, with TRBD1 as a possible D gene (5 bases). Germline V gene sequence: CDR1 MNHNS, CDR2 SASEGT. The CDR3 sequence is 15 residues long. V was trimmed by 4 bases and J by 3 bases, leaving 15 bases between them. The chain's CDR3 is CASSVAGRSYYGYTF. The CDR3 DNA reads TGTGCCAGCAGTGTAGCAGGGAGGTCATACTATGGCTACACCTTC.

This clone has more than one count but fewer than ten. The genes are TRBV15 and TRBJ1-1; a weak D match, TRBD1 (5 bases). The length of the CDR3 is 15 residues. The germline V and J ends were trimmed by 0 bases and 6 bases, with 14 bases remaining between them. The germline V gene has CDR1 LNHNV and CDR2 YYDKDF (reference sequence). The CDR3: CATSRDRGWPAEAFF. The CDR3 region has the DNA TGTGCCACCAGCAGAGATCGGGGGTGGCCCGCTGAAGCTTTCTTT.

The chain couples TRBV19 to TRBJ2-6, with TRBD1 as a possible D gene (6 bases). With 5 bases removed from V and 0 bases from J, the gap between germline ends came to 17 bases. The CDR3 is made up of 18 amino acids. Germline CDR1 reads LNHDA; CDR2 reads SQIVND (reference sequence). The CDR3 DNA is TGTGCCAGTAGTGAGAACAGGGTTCCAAGCTCTGGGGCCAACGTCCTGACTTTC. The encoded protein is CASSENRVPSSGANVLTF.

The chain carries TRBV9 and TRBJ2-2, with 12 positions matching TRBD2. This CDR3 comprises 17 residues. Looked up from germline, CDR1 is SGDLS and CDR2 is YYNGEE. The junction had 6 bases not matched to a gene; V was cut back by 1 base and J by 5 bases. The CDR3 is CASSVWASGGVTGELFF. The CDR3 coding sequence is TGTGCCAGCAGCGTATGGGCTAGCGGGGGGGTAACCGGGGAGCTGTTTTTT.

This chain joins TRBV5-4 and TRBJ2-7, with a weak D call TRBD2 (6 bases). The CDR3 loop spans 16 amino acids. Trimming removed 0 bases from V and 4 bases from J, with 17 bases in between. Per germline, CDR1 SGHNT and CDR2 YYREEE (reference sequence). DNA for the CDR3: TGTGCCAGCAGCTTGGAGGGACTGCGAGGAGGGTACGAGCAGTACTTC. Protein product: CASSLEGLRGGYEQYF.

V usage is TRBV11-2 and J usage is TRBJ1-2; D is unclear. CDR3 length: 15 residues. The V gene lost 0 bases and the J gene lost 7 bases, with 15 bases spanning the gap. Germline V gene data show CDR1 as SGHAT and CDR2 as FQNNGV. CDR3 region: CASSLDPAGRAGYTF. The CDR3 coding sequence is TGTGCCAGCAGCTTAGATCCGGCGGGGAGAGCTGGCTACACCTTC.

This clone has only a few counts. This chain joins TRBV3-1 (or the pseudogene TRBV3-2) and TRBJ2-1; the match to TRBD1 covers 8 bases. The CDR3 is 17 amino acids. V was pared by 10 bases and J by 8 bases, with 22 bases of the junction left unmatched. The germline V gene encodes CDR1 LGHDT and CDR2 YNNKEL (reference sequence). CDR3 loop: CAKLTGNPGQAVDEQFF. The CDR3 nucleotides read TGTGCCAAACTAACGGGCAATCCGGGACAGGCGGTGGATGAGCAGTTCTTC.